This TCR beta chain was sequenced during a study of CXCR3-negative and CXCR3-positive naive CD8 T cells. The overall study: Libraries each contributed about 1.5 +/- 0.3 million TRB reads, for about 135 million in total.

Every CD8+ subset sample held a few hundred thousand flow-sorted cells, done in triplicate. This CDR3 is built from 11 residues. As to this clonotype: Its cognate antigen is unknown.

Regarding the study as a whole: Relative to CXCR3-negative naive cells, CXCR3-positive naive cells had more hydrophobic TRB CDR3s. Within a donor, both naive subsets shared TRBV-TRBJ usage, unlike memory cells.

With UMI labels, 5' RACE was used to prepare the TRB cDNA libraries. From the 5' RACE reads, TCRdb lists one entry per CDR3 protein and no DNA. The repertoire table contains about 81,000 distinct CDR3 sequences. The chain uses TRBV12-3 or TRBV12-4 and TRBJ2-7; TCRdb calls TRBD1, which cannot be checked without DNA. Material for sequencing was naive CXCR3- CD8+ T cells from blood. Noted subset: CD45RO-CCR7+CD27+CD95- naive CD8+ T cells lacking CXCR3 (TNR3-). The receptor comes from a human donor in good health. Some clones in this sample may be carry-over from other donors' samples. Here the CDR3 reads CASSFGGEQYF.